The 4 T cell receptor beta chains below all came from one sample that was sequenced in a study of Ad26.COV2.S vaccination and SARS-CoV-2 variants. TCRdb keeps only in-frame clones here, not all; method: immunoSEQ multiplex PCR. This sample has fewer than 400,000 clones; roughly 80% occur once, and the top ten carry 2.1%. Sample treatment: approximately 18 received Ad26.COV2.S at low or high dose, single or two shots; about 5 received placebo; per-sample allocation not given. Samples analyzed were those drawn on day 63 after the first vaccine or placebo injection. The specimen comprised peripheral blood, sampled in a trial of Ad26.COV2.S vaccine versus placebo. All receptors come from a person aged 18-60 years who received the Ad26.COV2.S COVID-19 vaccine or a placebo.

Only a few counts were recorded for this clone. The CDR3 nucleotides read TGCGCCAGCAGCCCGCGACAGGGGGCGGGGTACGAGCAGTACTTC. Its translation: CASSPRQGAGYEQYF. V and J are TRBV5-1 and TRBJ2-7, with 10 positions matching TRBD1. J gave up 4 bases and V 4 bases, and 8 bases lay outside the gene matches. From germline, CDR1 is SGHRS and CDR2 YFSETQ. The CDR3 is 15 residues long.

In DNA, the CDR3 is TGCGCCAGCAGCCAGACCTGGACAATGAACACTGAAGCTTTCTTT. It codes for CASSQTWTMNTEAFF. V gene TRBV4-1 combines with J gene TRBJ1-1; a possible D gene is TRBD1 (5 bases). The CDR3 spans 15 residues. Germline lookup yields CDR1 MGHRA and CDR2 YSYEKL. Deletions cut 3 bases from V and 0 bases from J, with 11 bases between.

J is TRBJ2-5 and V is TRBV20-1; 7 bases align to TRBD2. The V and J ends lost 3 bases and 1 base, in that order; junction bases with no gene match: 2. CDR3 length: 13 amino acids. CDR1 is DFQATT, CDR2 SNEGSKA, per germline (reference sequence). As DNA, the CDR3 is TGCAGTGCTAGTCCTAGCGGCCAAGAGACCCAGTACTTC. The encoded protein is CSASPSGQETQYF.

This chain uses TRBV6-4 with TRBJ1-5; 8 nucleotides match TRBD1. The CDR3 is made up of 14 amino acids. J lost 4 bases, V lost 4 bases, and 3 bases had no gene match. Germline V gives CDR1 MRHNA, CDR2 SNTAGT. The CDR3 region has the DNA TGTGCCAGCAGTGGGACAGGGAGGAATCAGCCCCAGCATTTT. Its translation: CASSGTGRNQPQHF.